This T cell receptor beta chain was identified in a study of identifying expanded T cells in peripheral blood (dated by TCRdb to between 2017 and 2020). Study-wide context: Four technical replicates, made by sequencing separate aliquots from the same pool of genomic DNA, were compared pairwise.

The CDR3 covers 16 residues, taking in both the cysteine and the phenylalanine. The sequence is cut down to CDR3 DNA, 48 bases in frame from base 1. For CDR1 and CDR2, the germline V gene (reference sequence) lists PRHDT and FYEKMQ. V is cut back by 4 bases and J by 1 base, with 8 bases in the junction unmatched. TCRbeta CDR3 regions were profiled by bias-controlled multiplex PCR amplification of genomic DNA with the immunoSEQ Assay. Regarding the original processing steps: To quantify the absolute abundance of each unique TCRbeta CDR3 region, the sequences were collapsed and filtered. Differential abundance was tested with two models: a binomial (Fisher-equivalent) model and a beta-binomial model that adds time-dependent variance fitted from healthy donors. Clones with fewer than 5 combined templates were excluded, and clones with Benjamini-Hochberg FDR below 0.01 were called differentially abundant. Using the form v = (b*log(k)+a)^2, the beta-binomial variance was modeled as a function of the total template count across the two samples. This immuneACCESS table, as held by TCRdb, lists in-frame sequences with V and J called but not all clones. Of the missing ones, under half trace to an unresolved V gene in checked studies; the others have no known cause. The DNA was the basis for D and trimming; V, J and clone size are from that table. The sample table records about 81,000 clones; 84% of these occur just once. Around a fifth of the sample comes from the top ten.

Of note for this clone: Its antigen has not been determined. No much larger clone exists at a distance of one base, and base qualities are not known.

Results and caveats for the whole study, not just this receptor: The authors expected biological variance in healthy repertoires might increase further over much longer intervals such as months to years. The binomial model flagged around 1.2 differentially abundant clones between technical replicates, compared with about 16 over approximately two weeks and 19 over roughly 4 weeks. Variance in clone template counts between approximately two-week samples significantly increased with total template count across all healthy donors. The beta-binomial model significantly reduced the number of clones called differentially abundant and the false-positive rate across all healthy-donor time intervals.

During the collection period, no infections or other immune events were recorded for the healthy donors. To calibrate time-dependent variance in a beta-binomial model of T-cell clone differential abundance, blood repertoires from healthy donors were used as a training cohort. There were 10 healthy donors in the training cohort, of whom 3 were female and 7 were male. Donor ages ranged from about 29 to 65 years, with an average of approximately 43 years. Whole blood was collected from each healthy donor at three time points spaced approximately 13 days apart and obtained from a commercial supplier. For immunosequencing, genomic DNA was extracted from whole blood that had not been sorted.

The receptor chain draws on TRBV13 and TRBJ2-5; TRBD2 agrees with 8 junctional bases. The receptor's source is a person between 18 and 70 years old in good health. Sequencing was done on a sample of blood. The DNA reads TGTGCCAGCAGCTCCCGACTAGCGTCCCCCCAAGAGACCCAGTACTTC. Protein translation: CASSSRLASPQETQYF.